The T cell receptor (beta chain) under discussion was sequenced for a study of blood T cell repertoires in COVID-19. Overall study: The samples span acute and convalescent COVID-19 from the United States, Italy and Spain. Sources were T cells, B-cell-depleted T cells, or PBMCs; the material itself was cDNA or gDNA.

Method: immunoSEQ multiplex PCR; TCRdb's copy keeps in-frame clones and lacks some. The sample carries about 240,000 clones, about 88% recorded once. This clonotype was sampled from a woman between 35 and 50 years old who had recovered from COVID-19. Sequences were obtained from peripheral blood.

CDR3 bases: TGTGCCAGCTCACCGGGACTAGCGGGCAATGAGCAGTTCTTC. Amino acid sequence: CASSPGLAGNEQFF. The V and J genes are TRBV18 and TRBJ2-1; 12 bases match TRBD2. Germline V lookup: CDR1 KGHSH, CDR2 LQKENI. Trimming cost V 3 bases and J 6 bases; bases outside gene matches: 0. The CDR3 sequence is 14 residues long.